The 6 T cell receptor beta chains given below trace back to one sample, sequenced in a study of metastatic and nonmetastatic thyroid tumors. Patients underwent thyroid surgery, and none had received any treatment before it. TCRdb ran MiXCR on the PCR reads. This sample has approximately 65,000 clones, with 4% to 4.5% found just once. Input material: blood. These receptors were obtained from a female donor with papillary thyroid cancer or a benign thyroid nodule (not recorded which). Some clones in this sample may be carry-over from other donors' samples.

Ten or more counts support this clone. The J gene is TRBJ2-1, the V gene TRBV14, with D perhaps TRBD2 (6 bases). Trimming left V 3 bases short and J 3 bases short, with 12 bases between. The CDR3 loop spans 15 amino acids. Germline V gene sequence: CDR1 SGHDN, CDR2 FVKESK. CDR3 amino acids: CASSHDNSGYNEQFF. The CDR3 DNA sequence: TGTGCCAGCAGCCATGATAATAGCGGCTACAATGAGCAGTTCTTC.

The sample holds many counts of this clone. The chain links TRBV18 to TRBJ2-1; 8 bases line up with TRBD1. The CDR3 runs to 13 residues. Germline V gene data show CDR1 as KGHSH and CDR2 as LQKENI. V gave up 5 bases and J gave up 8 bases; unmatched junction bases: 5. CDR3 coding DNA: TGTGCCAGCTCATTGACAGGGGTGGATGAGCAGTTCTTC. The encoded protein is CASSLTGVDEQFF.

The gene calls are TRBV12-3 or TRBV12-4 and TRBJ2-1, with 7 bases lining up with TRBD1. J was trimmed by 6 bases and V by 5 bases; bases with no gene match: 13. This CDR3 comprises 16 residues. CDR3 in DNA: TGTGCCAGCAGTCAGAGACAGGGCCAAGGGTCCAATGAGCAGTTCTTC. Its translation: CASSQRQGQGSNEQFF.

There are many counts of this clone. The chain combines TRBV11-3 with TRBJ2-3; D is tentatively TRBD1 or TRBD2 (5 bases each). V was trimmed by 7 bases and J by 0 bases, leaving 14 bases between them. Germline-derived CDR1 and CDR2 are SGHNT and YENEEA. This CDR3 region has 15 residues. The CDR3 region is CASTPGAPSTDTQYF. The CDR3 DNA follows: TGTGCCAGCACACCCGGGGCTCCTAGCACAGATACGCAGTATTTT.

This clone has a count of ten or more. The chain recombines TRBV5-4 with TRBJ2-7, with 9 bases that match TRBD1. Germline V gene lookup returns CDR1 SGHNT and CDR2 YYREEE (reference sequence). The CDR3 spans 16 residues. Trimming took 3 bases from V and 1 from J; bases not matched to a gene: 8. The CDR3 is CASSYLGQGPSYEQYF. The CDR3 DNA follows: TGTGCCAGCAGCTACCTCGGACAGGGGCCATCCTACGAGCAGTACTTC.

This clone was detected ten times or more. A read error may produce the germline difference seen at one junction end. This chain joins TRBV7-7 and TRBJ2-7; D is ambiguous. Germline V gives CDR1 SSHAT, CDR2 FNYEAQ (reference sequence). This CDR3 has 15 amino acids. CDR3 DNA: TGTGCTAGCAGCTTAGCTGATTCCTCCCTCTACGAGCAGTACTTC. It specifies CASSLADSSLYEQYF. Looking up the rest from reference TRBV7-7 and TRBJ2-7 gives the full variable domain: GAGVSQSPRYKVTKRGQDVTLRCDPISSHATLYWYQQALGQGPEFLTYFNYEAQPDKSGLPSDRFSAERPEGSISTLTIQRTEQRDSAMYRCASSLADSSLYEQYFGPGTRLTVT.